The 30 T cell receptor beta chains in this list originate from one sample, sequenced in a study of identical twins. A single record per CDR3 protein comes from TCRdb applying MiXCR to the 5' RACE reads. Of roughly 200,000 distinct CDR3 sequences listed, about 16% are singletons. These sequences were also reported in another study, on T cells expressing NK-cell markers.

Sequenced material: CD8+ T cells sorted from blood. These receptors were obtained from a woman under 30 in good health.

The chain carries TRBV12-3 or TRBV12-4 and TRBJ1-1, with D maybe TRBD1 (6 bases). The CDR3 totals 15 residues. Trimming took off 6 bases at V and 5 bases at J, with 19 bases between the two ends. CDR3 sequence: CASSPPGGEETEAFF. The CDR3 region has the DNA TGTGCCAGCAGCCCACCCGGGGGCGAGGAAACTGAAGCTTTCTTT.

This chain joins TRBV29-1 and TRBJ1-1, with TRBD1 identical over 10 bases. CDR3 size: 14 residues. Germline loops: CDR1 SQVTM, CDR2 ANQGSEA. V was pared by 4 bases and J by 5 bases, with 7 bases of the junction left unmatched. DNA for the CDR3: TGCAGCGTTGCGAACCGGGACAGGGGAACTGAAGCTTTCTTT. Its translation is CSVANRDRGTEAFF.

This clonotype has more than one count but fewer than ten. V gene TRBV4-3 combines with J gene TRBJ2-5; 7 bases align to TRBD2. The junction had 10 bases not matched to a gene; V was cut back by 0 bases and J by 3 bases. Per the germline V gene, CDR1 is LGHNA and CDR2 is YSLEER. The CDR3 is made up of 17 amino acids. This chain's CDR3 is CASSQDLGGVVEETQYF. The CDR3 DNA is TGCGCCAGCAGCCAAGATCTTGGGGGGGTGGTAGAAGAGACCCAGTACTTC.

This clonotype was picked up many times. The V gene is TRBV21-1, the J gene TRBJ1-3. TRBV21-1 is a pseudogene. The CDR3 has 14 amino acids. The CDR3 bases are TGTGCCAGCAGCAAAGGGGACTCTGGAAACACCATATATTTT. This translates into CASSKGDSGNTIYF.

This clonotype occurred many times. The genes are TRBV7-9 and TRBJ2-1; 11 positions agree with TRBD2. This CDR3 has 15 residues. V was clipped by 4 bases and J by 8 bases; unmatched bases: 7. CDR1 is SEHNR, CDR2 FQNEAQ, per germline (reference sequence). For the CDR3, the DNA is TGTGCCAGCAGCTATTATAGCGGGAGGGCCCATGAGCAGTTCTTC. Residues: CASSYYSGRAHEQFF.

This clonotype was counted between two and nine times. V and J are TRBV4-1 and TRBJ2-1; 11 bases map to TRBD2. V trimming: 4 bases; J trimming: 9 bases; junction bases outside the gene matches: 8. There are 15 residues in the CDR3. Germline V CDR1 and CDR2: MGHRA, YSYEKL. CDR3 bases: TGCGCCAGCAGCCTAATACTAGCGGGGGTTACTGAGCAGTTCTTC. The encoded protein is CASSLILAGVTEQFF.

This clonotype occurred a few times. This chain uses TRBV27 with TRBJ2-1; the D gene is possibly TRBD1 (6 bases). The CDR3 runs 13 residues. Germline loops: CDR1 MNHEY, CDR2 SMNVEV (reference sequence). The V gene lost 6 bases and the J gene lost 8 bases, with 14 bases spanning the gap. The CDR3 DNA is TGTGCCAGCAGCTCTGGACAGTGGGATGAGCAGTTCTTC. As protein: CASSSGQWDEQFF.

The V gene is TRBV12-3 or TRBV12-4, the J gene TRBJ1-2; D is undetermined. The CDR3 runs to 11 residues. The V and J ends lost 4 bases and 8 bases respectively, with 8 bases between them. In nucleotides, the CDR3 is TGTGCCAGCAGTTCCCTAGTCGGCTACACCTTC. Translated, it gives CASSSLVGYTF.

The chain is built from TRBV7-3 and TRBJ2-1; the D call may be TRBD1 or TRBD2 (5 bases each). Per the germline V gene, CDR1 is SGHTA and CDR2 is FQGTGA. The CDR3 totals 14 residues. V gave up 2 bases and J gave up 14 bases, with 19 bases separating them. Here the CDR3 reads CASSLYGSWGWKFF. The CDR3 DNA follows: TGTGCCAGCAGCTTATATGGGTCTTGGGGGTGGAAGTTCTTC.

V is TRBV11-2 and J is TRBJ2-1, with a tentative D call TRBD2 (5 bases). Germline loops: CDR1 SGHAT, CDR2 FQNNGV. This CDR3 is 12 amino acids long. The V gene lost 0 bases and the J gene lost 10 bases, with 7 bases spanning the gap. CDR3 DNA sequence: TGTGCCAGCAGCTTAGATCGGAGGGAGCAGTTCTTC. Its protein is CASSLDRREQFF.

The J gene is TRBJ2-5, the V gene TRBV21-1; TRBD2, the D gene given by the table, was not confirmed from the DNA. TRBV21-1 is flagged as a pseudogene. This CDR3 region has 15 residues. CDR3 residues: CADRKTSGIQETQYF. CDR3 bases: TGTGCGGACAGGAAGACTAGCGGAATTCAAGAGACCCAGTACTTC.

Here the CDR3 reads CSAQEKTQYF. DNA of the CDR3: TGCAGCGCTCAGGAGAAGACCCAGTACTTC. The V gene is TRBV29-1, the J gene TRBJ2-5; D is undetermined. The CDR3 length is 10 residues. From germline, CDR1 is SQVTM and CDR2 ANQGSEA. V lost 7 bases, J lost 6 bases, and 9 bases lay in between. Full variable domain (rest looked up from reference TRBV29-1 and TRBJ2-5): SAVISQKPSRDICQRGTSLTIQCQVDSQVTMMFWYRQQPGQSLTLIATANQGSEATYESGFVIDKFPISRPNLTFSTLTVSNMSPEDSSIYLCSAQEKTQYFGPGTRLLVL.

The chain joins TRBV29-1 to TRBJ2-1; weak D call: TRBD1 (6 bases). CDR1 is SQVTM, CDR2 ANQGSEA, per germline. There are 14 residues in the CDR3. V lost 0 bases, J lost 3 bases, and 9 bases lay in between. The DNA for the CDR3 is TGCAGCGTTGAAGATGGGGACAACTACAATGAGCAGTTCTTC. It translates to CSVEDGDNYNEQFF.

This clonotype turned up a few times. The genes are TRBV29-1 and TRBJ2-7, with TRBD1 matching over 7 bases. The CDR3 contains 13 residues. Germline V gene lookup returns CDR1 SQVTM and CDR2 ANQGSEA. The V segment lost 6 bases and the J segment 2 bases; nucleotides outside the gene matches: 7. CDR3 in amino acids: CSVADRVAYEQYF. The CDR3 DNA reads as TGCAGCGTGGCCGACAGGGTGGCCTACGAGCAGTACTTC.

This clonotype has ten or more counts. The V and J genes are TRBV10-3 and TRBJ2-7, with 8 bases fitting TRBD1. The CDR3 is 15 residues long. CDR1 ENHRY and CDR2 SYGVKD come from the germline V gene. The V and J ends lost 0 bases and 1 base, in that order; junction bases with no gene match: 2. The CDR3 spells CAISESGQASYEQYF. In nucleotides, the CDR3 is TGTGCCATCAGTGAGTCGGGACAGGCTTCCTACGAGCAGTACTTC.

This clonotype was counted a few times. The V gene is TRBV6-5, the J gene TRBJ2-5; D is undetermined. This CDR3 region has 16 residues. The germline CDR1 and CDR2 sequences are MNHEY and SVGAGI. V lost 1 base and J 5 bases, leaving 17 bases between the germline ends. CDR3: CASSYFGPENPETQYF. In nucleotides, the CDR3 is TGTGCCAGCAGTTACTTTGGCCCCGAAAACCCCGAGACCCAGTACTTC.

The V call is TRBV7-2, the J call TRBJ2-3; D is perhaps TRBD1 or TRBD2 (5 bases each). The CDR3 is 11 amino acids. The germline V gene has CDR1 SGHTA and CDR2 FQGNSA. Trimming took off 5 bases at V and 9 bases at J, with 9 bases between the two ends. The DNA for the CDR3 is TGTGCCAGCAGCGACTGGGACACGCAGTATTTT. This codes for CASSDWDTQYF.

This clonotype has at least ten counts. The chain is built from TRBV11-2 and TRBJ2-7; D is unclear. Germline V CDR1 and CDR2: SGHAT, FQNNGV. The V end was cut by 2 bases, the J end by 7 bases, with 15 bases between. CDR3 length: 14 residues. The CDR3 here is CASSLSSRLEEQYF. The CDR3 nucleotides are TGTGCCAGCAGCTTATCCAGCCGATTGGAAGAGCAGTACTTC.

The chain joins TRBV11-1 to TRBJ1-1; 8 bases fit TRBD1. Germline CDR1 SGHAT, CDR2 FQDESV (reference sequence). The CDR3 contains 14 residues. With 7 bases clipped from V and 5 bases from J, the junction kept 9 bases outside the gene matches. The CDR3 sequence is CASTHITGGTEAFF. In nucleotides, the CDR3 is TGTGCCAGCACCCATATCACAGGGGGGACTGAAGCTTTCTTT.

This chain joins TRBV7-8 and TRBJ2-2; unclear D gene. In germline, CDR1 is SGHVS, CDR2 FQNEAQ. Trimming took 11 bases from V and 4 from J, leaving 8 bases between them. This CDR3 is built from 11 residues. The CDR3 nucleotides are TGTGCCGGTTCGAGCACCGGGGAGCTGTTTTTT. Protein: CAGSSTGELFF.

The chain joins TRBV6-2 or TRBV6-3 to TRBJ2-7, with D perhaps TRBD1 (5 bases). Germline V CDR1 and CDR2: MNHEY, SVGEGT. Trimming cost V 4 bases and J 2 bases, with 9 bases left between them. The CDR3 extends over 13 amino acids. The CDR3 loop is CASSSGRAYEQYF. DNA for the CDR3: TGTGCCAGCAGTTCTGGCAGGGCCTACGAGCAGTACTTC.

The chain's CDR3 is CASSSQGKLFF. The DNA of the CDR3 is TGTGCCAGCAGCTCGCAGGGAAAACTGTTTTTT. V and J are TRBV5-6 and TRBJ1-4; a possible D gene is TRBD1 (5 bases). The germline gives CDR1 SGHDT, CDR2 YYEEEE. This CDR3 comprises 11 residues. The ends were cut back, 3 bases at V and 10 bases at J, with 7 bases in the middle.

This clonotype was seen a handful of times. Written as DNA, the CDR3 is TGCGCCAGCAGCTTCTTAAGGAACACTGAAGCTTTCTTT. Amino acid sequence: CASSFLRNTEAFF. The genes are TRBV5-1 and TRBJ1-1; no firm D call. CDR3 length: 13 amino acids. Per the germline V gene, CDR1 is SGHRS and CDR2 is YFSETQ. Trimming cost V 2 bases and J 1 base, with 6 bases left between them. Supplemented by reference TRBV5-1 and TRBJ1-1, the full variable domain reads KAGVTQTPRYLIKTRGQQVTLSCSPISGHRSVSWYQQTPGQGLQFLFEYFSETQRNKGNFPGRFSGRQFSNSRSEMNVSTLELGDSALYLCASSFLRNTEAFFGQGTRLTVV.

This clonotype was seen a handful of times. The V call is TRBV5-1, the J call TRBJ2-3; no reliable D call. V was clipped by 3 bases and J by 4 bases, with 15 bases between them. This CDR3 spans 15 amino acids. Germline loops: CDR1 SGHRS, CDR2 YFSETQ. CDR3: CASSSMGNDADTQYF. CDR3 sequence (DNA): TGCGCCAGCAGCTCGATGGGGAATGATGCAGATACGCAGTATTTT.

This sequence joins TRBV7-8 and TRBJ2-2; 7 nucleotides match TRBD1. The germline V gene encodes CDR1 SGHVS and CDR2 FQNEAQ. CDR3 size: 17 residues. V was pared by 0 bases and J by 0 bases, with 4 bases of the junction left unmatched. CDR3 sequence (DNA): TGTGCCAGCAGCTTAGCCGTGACAGGGACGAACACCGGGGAGCTGTTTTTT. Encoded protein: CASSLAVTGTNTGELFF.

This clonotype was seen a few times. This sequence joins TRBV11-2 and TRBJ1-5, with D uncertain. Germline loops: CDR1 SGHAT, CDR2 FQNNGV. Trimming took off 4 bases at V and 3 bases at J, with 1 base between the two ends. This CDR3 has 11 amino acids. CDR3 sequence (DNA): TGTGCCAGCAGCTACAATCAGCCCCAGCATTTT. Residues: CASSYNQPQHF.

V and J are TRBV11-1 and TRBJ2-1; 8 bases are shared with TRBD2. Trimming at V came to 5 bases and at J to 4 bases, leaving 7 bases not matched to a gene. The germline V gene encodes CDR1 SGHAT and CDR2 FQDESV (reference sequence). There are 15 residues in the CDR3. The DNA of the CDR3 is TGTGCCAGCAGCCCCATAGCGGGACCATACAATGAGCAGTTCTTC. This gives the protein CASSPIAGPYNEQFF.

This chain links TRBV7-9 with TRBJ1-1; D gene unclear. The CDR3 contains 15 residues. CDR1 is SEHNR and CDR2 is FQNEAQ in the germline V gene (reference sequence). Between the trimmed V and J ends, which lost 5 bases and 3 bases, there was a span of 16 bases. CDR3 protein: CASSPREVSDTEAFF. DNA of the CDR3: TGTGCCAGCAGCCCTCGGGAGGTATCGGACACTGAAGCTTTCTTT. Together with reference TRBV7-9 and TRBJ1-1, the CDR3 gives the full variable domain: DTGVSQNPRHKITKRGQNVTFRCDPISEHNRLYWYRQTLGQGPEFLTYFQNEAQLEKSRLLSDRFSAERPKGSFSTLEIQRTEQGDSAMYLCASSPREVSDTEAFFGQGTRLTVV.

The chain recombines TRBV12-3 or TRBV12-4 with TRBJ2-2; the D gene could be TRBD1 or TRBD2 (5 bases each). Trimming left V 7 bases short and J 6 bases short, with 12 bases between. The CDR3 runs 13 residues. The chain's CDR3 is CASTQGEAGELFF. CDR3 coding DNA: TGTGCCAGCACCCAGGGAGAAGCCGGGGAGCTGTTTTTT.

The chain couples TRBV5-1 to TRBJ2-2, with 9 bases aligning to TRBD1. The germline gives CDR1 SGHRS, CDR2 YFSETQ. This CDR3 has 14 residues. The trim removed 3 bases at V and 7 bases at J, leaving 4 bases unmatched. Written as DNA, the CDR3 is TGCGCCAGCAGCTGGGACAGGGCCAACGGGGAGCTGTTTTTT. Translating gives CASSWDRANGELFF.